This passage covers 3 T cell receptor beta chains from one sample sequenced in a study of cytomegalovirus exposure and HLA in healthy donors. In the PCR, 60 Vbeta and 13 Jbeta primers were used. Libraries were prepared by immunoSEQ multiplex PCR; TCRdb keeps only in-frame clonotypes and omits some of them. This table has 60,000 to 65,000 clones, approximately 87% appearing once. Sequencing used PBMCs. All receptors derive from a man younger than 35 in good health and CMV-seronegative.

V and J are TRBV27 and TRBJ1-2; 9 nucleotides agree with TRBD1. CDR1 and CDR2 from the germline V gene are MNHEY and SMNVEV (reference sequence). The CDR3 extends over 14 amino acids. With 4 bases clipped from V and 4 bases from J, the junction kept 4 bases outside the gene matches. CDR3 loop: CASSSGTGSYGYTF. The CDR3 nucleotides are TGTGCCAGCAGTTCCGGGACAGGGTCCTATGGCTACACCTTC.

The chain combines TRBV5-1 with TRBJ2-2; tentatively, D is TRBD1 (6 bases). The CDR3 is 14 residues long. V lost 5 bases and J 5 bases, leaving 13 bases between the germline ends. Germline CDR1 reads SGHRS; CDR2 reads YFSETQ. The CDR3 bases are TGCGCCAGCAGGTCACAGGGTGAGACCGGGGAGCTGTTTTTT. The encoded protein is CASRSQGETGELFF.

This chain connects TRBV9 to TRBJ1-1; D possibly corresponds to TRBD1 (6 bases). With 3 bases removed from V and 5 bases from J, the gap between germline ends came to 11 bases. The CDR3 runs to 13 residues. Germline V gene sequence: CDR1 SGDLS, CDR2 YYNGEE. CDR3 coding DNA: TGTGCCAGCAGCGAAGGGGGGGCGACTGAAGCTTTCTTT. Its protein product is CASSEGGATEAFF.